This T cell receptor (beta chain) is drawn from a study of cytomegalovirus exposure and HLA in healthy donors. This CDR3 region has 15 residues. Germline assignment: CDR1 MNHNS and CDR2 SASEGT. General study results and limits: Serostatus for CMV was the only available immune exposure information.

Concerning this clone: Antigen specificity is unknown.

The PCR used 60 Vbeta and 13 Jbeta primers. The protocol was immunoSEQ multiplex PCR, while the TCRdb copy is restricted to in-frame clones and leaves out a portion. This sample has about 60,000 clones; about 76% occur once, and the top ten carry around 2.6%. The source is a female donor in good health and CMV-seronegative. Sequencing input: PBMCs. The rearrangement uses TRBV6-1 and TRBJ2-7, with TRBD1 identical over 9 bases. CDR3 in amino acids: CATRGPGTGPNEQYF. The DNA of the CDR3 is TGTGCTACCCGGGGACCCGGGACAGGGCCCAACGAGCAGTACTTC.